A single sample gave rise to the 19 T cell receptor beta chains below, sequenced in a study of blood T cell repertoires in COVID-19. The assay was immunoSEQ multiplex PCR, and TCRdb's table has in-frame clones only and misses some. The profile covers some 320,000 clones, with 85% to 90% appearing a single time and roughly 11% taken by the ten largest. Sample: peripheral blood. Receptors were obtained from a woman aged 25 to 39 with COVID-19, enrolled during active disease.

This sequence joins TRBV5-1 and TRBJ1-5; tentative D call: TRBD1 (5 bases). The CDR3 is 15 amino acids. The V gene's germline CDR1 is SGHRS and CDR2 YFSETQ. V was trimmed by 0 bases and J by 3 bases, leaving 10 bases between them. CDR3: CASSLAARVNQPQHF. The DNA for the CDR3 is TGCGCCAGCAGCTTGGCGGCCAGGGTCAATCAGCCCCAGCATTTT.

The V call is TRBV5-1, the J call TRBJ2-2; TRBD1 agrees at 7 bases. Per the germline V gene, CDR1 is SGHRS and CDR2 is YFSETQ. Germline trimming cut 5 bases from V and 13 bases from J; bases unmatched to any gene: 8. CDR3 size: 12 residues. The CDR3 here is CASSYDREWLFF. The CDR3 DNA follows: TGCGCCAGCAGTTACGACAGGGAGTGGCTGTTTTTT.

The chain uses TRBV7-9 and TRBJ1-2, with D perhaps matching TRBD1 (6 bases). The germline CDR1 and CDR2 sequences are SEHNR and FQNEAQ (reference sequence). Deletions cut 1 base from V and 0 bases from J, with 12 bases between. The CDR3 spans 16 residues. CDR3 sequence: CASSLGTAGPNYGYTF. The CDR3 nucleotides read TGTGCCAGCAGCTTAGGGACAGCGGGACCTAACTATGGCTACACCTTC.

The chain uses TRBV4-2 and TRBJ1-5; tentatively, D is TRBD1 (6 bases). CDR1 is LGHNA and CDR2 is YNFKEQ in the germline V gene. This CDR3 has 17 amino acids. V was clipped by 0 bases and J by 7 bases, with 19 bases between them. CDR3: CASSQDTGTVKYQPQHF. CDR3 nucleotides: TGTGCCAGCAGCCAAGATACAGGGACGGTCAAGTACCAGCCCCAGCATTTT.

This clone was detected only once. Other DNA sequences from this sample encode an identical CDR3 as well. V is TRBV4-1 and J is TRBJ2-1; TRBD2 matches at 11 bases. The germline V gene has CDR1 MGHRA and CDR2 YSYEKL. V lost 1 base to trimming and J lost 2 bases; unmatched junction nucleotides: 1. The CDR3 loop spans 16 amino acids. Here the CDR3 reads CASSQATSGAYNEQFF. CDR3 DNA: TGCGCCAGCAGCCAAGCGACTAGCGGGGCCTACAATGAGCAGTTCTTC.

V is TRBV2 and J is TRBJ2-1, with D unclear. The CDR3 is 14 amino acids. In germline, CDR1 is SNHLY, CDR2 FYNNEI. V was trimmed by 6 bases and J by 0 bases, leaving 9 bases between them. The CDR3 loop is CASRMLSSYNEQFF. CDR3 sequence (DNA): TGTGCCAGCAGAATGCTTAGCTCCTACAATGAGCAGTTCTTC.

The CDR3 loop is CASSYSGSPETQYF. In DNA, the CDR3 is TGTGCCAGCAGTTACTCGGGGAGTCCAGAGACCCAGTACTTC. J is TRBJ2-5 and V is TRBV6-2 or TRBV6-3, with D possibly being TRBD2 (5 bases). V lost 0 bases and J lost 4, with 9 bases in between. This CDR3 is built from 14 residues. Germline CDR1 reads MNHEY; CDR2 reads SVGEGT.

J is TRBJ1-5 and V is TRBV7-9, with D maybe TRBD1 (5 bases). The CDR3 spans 14 residues. Germline V CDR1 and CDR2: SEHNR, FQNEAQ (reference sequence). The V gene lost 5 bases and the J gene lost 4 bases, with 12 bases spanning the gap. This chain's CDR3 is CASSGSAGNQPQHF. DNA for the CDR3: TGTGCCAGCAGCGGAAGCGCAGGGAATCAGCCCCAGCATTTT.

The chain has TRBV6-5 and TRBJ2-1, with 9 positions matching TRBD2. The V gene's germline CDR1 is MNHEY and CDR2 SVGAGI. Germline trimming cut 0 bases from V and 8 bases from J; bases unmatched to any gene: 5. This CDR3 has 15 amino acids. CDR3 coding DNA: TGTGCCAGCAGTTACTCGGGGTCTAGCGGGGATGAGCAGTTCTTC. It is translated as CASSYSGSSGDEQFF.

The chain joins TRBV13 to TRBJ2-5, with 12 bases aligning to TRBD2. CDR3 size: 16 residues. V was pared by 4 bases and J by 5 bases, with 8 bases of the junction left unmatched. Looked up from germline, CDR1 is PRHDT and CDR2 is FYEKMQ (reference sequence). The CDR3, as DNA: TGTGCCAGCAGCTCTAGACTAGCGGGGGCCCGGGAGACCCAGTACTTC. It codes for CASSSRLAGARETQYF.

This chain uses TRBV10-3 with TRBJ1-1; TRBD1 agrees at 7 bases. This CDR3 spans 15 amino acids. V shed 3 bases, J shed 5 bases, and the junction held 9 bases outside the gene matches. Germline CDR1 ENHRY, CDR2 SYGVKD. Written as DNA, the CDR3 is TGTGCCATCAGTGACCCTATACCAGGGGGGACTGAAGCTTTCTTT. Residues: CAISDPIPGGTEAFF.

The chain combines TRBV29-1 with TRBJ1-1, with 9 bases matching TRBD1. CDR3 length: 15 amino acids. In germline, CDR1 is SQVTM, CDR2 ANQGSEA. The J segment lost 5 bases and the V segment lost 4 bases, leaving 11 bases of the junction unmatched. The CDR3 is CSVVYRGREGTEAFF. The CDR3 bases are TGCAGCGTTGTGTACAGGGGGCGCGAGGGGACTGAAGCTTTCTTT.

This chain connects TRBV5-1 to TRBJ1-1; 7 bases match TRBD1. Trimming cost V 0 bases and J 3 bases; bases outside gene matches: 2. Germline lookup yields CDR1 SGHRS and CDR2 YFSETQ. The CDR3 covers 14 residues. This chain's CDR3 is CASSLVQGDTEAFF. Written as DNA, the CDR3 is TGCGCCAGCAGCTTGGTTCAGGGGGACACTGAAGCTTTCTTT. The variable domain in full, with the rest retrieved from reference TRBV5-1 and TRBJ1-1, is KAGVTQTPRYLIKTRGQQVTLSCSPISGHRSVSWYQQTPGQGLQFLFEYFSETQRNKGNFPGRFSGRQFSNSRSEMNVSTLELGDSALYLCASSLVQGDTEAFFGQGTRLTVV.

The chain combines TRBV24-1 with TRBJ1-5, with D possibly matching TRBD1 (5 bases). Trimming cost V 5 bases and J 3 bases, with 10 bases left between them. CDR1 is KGHDR and CDR2 is SFDVKD in the germline V gene. The CDR3 contains 14 residues. CDR3 nucleotide sequence: TGTGCCACCAGTGCTGCAGGGCCCAATCAGCCCCAGCATTTT. It encodes CATSAAGPNQPQHF.

The chain recombines TRBV4-2 with TRBJ1-4, with TRBD1 identical over 10 bases. V was clipped by 4 bases and J by 7 bases; unmatched bases: 3. The CDR3 consists of 14 residues. Germline V gene lookup returns CDR1 LGHNA and CDR2 YNFKEQ. The CDR3 spells CASSLGQGREKLFF. The CDR3 DNA follows: TGTGCCAGCAGCCTGGGACAGGGGCGTGAAAAACTGTTTTTT.

V is TRBV28 and J is TRBJ2-3; D might be TRBD1 (7 bases). The CDR3 runs 13 residues. The V gene's germline CDR1 is MDHEN and CDR2 SYDVKM. The V end lost 5 bases, the J end lost 6 bases, and 12 bases lay between the germline ends. The CDR3 region is CASSPGGRDTQYF. CDR3 nucleotides: TGTGCCAGCAGTCCAGGGGGGAGGGATACGCAGTATTTT.

The chain carries TRBV10-1 and TRBJ2-7, with 7 bases lining up with TRBD2. Germline V CDR1 and CDR2: WNHNN, SYGVQD (reference sequence). J was trimmed by 1 base and V by 6 bases; bases with no gene match: 6. This CDR3 is 14 amino acids long. The DNA for the CDR3 is TGCGCCAGCAGCCTCGGACTAGTGTCCTACGAGCAGTACTTC. Its protein is CASSLGLVSYEQYF.

This chain connects TRBV5-1 to TRBJ2-1, with TRBD2 as a possible D gene (5 bases). Trimming cost V 0 bases and J 3 bases, with 10 bases left between them. The germline V gene encodes CDR1 SGHRS and CDR2 YFSETQ. The CDR3 totals 15 residues. CDR3 DNA sequence: TGCGCCAGCAGCTTGGAGCCGGGGAGCTACAATGAGCAGTTCTTC. Its translation: CASSLEPGSYNEQFF.

V usage is TRBV11-2 and J usage is TRBJ2-7; maybe TRBD1 (5 bases). Trimming removed 0 bases from V and 3 bases from J, with 12 bases in between. This CDR3 comprises 15 residues. Germline CDR1 SGHAT, CDR2 FQNNGV. CDR3 protein: CASSLDGPQDYEQYF. Written as DNA, the CDR3 is TGTGCCAGCAGCTTAGACGGACCACAGGACTACGAGCAGTACTTC. Full variable domain (outside the CDR3, taken from reference TRBV11-2 and TRBJ2-7): EAGVAQSPRYKIIEKRQSVAFWCNPISGHATLYWYQQILGQGPKLLIQFQNNGVVDDSQLPKDRFSAERLKGVDSTLKIQPAKLEDSAVYLCASSLDGPQDYEQYFGPGTRLTVT.